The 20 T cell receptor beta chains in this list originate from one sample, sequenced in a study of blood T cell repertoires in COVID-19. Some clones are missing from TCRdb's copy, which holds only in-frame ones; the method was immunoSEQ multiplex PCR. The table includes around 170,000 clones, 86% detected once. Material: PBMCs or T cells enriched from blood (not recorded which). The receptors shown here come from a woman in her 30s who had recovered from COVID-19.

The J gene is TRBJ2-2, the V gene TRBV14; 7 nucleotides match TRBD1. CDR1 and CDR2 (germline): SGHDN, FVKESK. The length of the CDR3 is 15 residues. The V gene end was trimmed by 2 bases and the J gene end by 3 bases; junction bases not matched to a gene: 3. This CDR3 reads CASSQTGAYTGELFF. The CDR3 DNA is TGTGCCAGCAGCCAAACAGGGGCCTACACCGGGGAGCTGTTTTTT.

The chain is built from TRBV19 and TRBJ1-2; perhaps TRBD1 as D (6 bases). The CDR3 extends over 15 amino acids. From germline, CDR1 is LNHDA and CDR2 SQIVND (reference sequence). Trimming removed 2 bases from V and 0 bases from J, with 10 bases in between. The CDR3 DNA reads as TGTGCCAGTAGTATATCAGGACAGACTAACTATGGCTACACCTTC. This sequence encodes CASSISGQTNYGYTF.

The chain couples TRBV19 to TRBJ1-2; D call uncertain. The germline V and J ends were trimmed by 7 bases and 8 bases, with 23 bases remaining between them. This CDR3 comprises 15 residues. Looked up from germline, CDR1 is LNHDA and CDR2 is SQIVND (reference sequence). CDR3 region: CASNPAWGSGKGYTF. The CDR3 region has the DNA TGTGCCAGTAACCCGGCGTGGGGATCGGGAAAAGGCTACACCTTC.

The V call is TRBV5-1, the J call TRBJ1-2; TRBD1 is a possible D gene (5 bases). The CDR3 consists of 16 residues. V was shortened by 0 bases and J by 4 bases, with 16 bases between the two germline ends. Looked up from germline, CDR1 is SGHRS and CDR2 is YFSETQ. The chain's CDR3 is CASSLVRGQPIYGYTF. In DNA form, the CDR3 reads TGCGCCAGCAGCTTGGTGCGGGGCCAACCCATCTATGGCTACACCTTC.

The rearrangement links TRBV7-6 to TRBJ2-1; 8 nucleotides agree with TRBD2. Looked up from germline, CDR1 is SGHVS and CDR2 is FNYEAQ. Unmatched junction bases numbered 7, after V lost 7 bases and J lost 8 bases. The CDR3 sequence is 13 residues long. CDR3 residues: CASTNGLADEQFF. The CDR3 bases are TGTGCCAGCACCAACGGACTAGCCGATGAGCAGTTCTTC.

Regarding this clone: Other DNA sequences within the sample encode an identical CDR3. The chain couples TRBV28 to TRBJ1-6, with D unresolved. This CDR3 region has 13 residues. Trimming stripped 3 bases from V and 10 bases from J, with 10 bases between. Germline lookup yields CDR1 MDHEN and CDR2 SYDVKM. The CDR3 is CASSFVGNSPLHF. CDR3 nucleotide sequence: TGTGCCAGCAGTTTCGTCGGTAACTCACCCCTCCACTTT.

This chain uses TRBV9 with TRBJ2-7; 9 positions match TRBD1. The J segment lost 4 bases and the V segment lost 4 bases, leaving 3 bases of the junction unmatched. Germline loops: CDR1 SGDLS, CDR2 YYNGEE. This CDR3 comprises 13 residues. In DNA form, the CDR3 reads TGTGCCAGCAGCCGGGACAGGGCTTACGAGCAGTACTTC. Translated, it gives CASSRDRAYEQYF.

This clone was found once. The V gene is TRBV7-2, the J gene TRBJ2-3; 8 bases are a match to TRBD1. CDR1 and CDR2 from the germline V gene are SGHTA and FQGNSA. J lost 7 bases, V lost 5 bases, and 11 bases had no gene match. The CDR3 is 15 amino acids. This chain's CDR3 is CASSLLQGGGNTQYF. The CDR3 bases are TGTGCCAGCAGCCTCCTACAGGGGGGAGGAAATACGCAGTATTTT. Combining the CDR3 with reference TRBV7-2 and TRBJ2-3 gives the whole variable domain GAGVSQSPSNKVTEKGKDVELRCDPISGHTALYWYRQSLGQGLEFLIYFQGNSAPDKSGLPSDRFSAERTGGSVSTLTIQRTQQEDSAVYLCASSLLQGGGNTQYFGPGTRLTVL.

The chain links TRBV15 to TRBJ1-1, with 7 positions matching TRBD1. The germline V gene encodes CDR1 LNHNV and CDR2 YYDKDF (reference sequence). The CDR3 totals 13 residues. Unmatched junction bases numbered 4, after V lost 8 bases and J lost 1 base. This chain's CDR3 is CATAGQTNTEAFF. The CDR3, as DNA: TGTGCCACCGCGGGACAGACGAACACTGAAGCTTTCTTT.

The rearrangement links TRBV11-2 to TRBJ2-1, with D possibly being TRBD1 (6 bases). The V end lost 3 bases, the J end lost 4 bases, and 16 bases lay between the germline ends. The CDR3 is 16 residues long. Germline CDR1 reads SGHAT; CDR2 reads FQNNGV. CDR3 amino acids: CASSLNLGGEYNEQFF. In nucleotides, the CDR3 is TGTGCCAGCAGCTTGAACCTAGGGGGAGAGTACAATGAGCAGTTCTTC. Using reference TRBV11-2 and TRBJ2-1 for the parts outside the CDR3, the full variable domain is EAGVAQSPRYKIIEKRQSVAFWCNPISGHATLYWYQQILGQGPKLLIQFQNNGVVDDSQLPKDRFSAERLKGVDSTLKIQPAKLEDSAVYLCASSLNLGGEYNEQFFGPGTRLTVL.

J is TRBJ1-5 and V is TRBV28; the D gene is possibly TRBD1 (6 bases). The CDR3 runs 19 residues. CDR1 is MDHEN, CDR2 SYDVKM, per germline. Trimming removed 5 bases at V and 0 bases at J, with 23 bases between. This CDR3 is CASSAPGHGAWSSNQPQHF. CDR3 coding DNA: TGTGCCAGCAGTGCACCGGGACATGGGGCCTGGAGTAGCAATCAGCCCCAGCATTTT.

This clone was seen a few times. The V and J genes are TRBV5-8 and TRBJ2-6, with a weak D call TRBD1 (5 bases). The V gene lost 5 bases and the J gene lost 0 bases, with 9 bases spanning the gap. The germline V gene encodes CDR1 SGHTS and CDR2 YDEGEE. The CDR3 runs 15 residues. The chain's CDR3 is CASRLQASGANVLTF. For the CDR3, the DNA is TGTGCCAGCAGACTACAGGCCTCTGGGGCCAACGTCCTGACTTTC.

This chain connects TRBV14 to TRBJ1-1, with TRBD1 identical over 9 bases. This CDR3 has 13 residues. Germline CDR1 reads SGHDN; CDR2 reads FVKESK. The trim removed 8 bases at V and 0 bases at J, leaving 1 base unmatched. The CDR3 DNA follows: TGTGCCAGCGGACAGGGGTTGAACACTGAAGCTTTCTTT. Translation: CASGQGLNTEAFF. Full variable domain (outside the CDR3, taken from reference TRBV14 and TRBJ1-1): EAGVTQFPSHSVIEKGQTVTLRCDPISGHDNLYWYRRVMGKEIKFLLHFVKESKQDESGMPNNRFLAERTGGTYSTLKVQPAELEDSGVYFCASGQGLNTEAFFGQGTRLTVV.

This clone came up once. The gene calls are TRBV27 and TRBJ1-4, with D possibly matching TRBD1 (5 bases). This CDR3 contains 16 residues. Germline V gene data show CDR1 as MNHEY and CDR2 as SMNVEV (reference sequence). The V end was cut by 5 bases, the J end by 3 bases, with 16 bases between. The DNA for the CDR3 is TGTGCCAGCAGTCCTCGGGGGTTGAGAGCTAATGAAAAACTGTTTTTT. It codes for CASSPRGLRANEKLFF.

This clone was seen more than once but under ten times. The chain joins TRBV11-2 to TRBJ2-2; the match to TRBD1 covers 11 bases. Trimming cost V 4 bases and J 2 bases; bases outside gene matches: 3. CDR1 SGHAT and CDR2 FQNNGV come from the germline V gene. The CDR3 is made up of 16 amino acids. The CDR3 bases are TGTGCCAGCAGCTCCAGGACAGGGGGCAACACCGGGGAGCTGTTTTTT. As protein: CASSSRTGGNTGELFF.

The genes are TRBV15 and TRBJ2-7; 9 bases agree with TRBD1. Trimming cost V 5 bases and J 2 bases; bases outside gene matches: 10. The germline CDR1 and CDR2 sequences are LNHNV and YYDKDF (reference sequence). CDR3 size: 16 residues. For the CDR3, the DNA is TGTGCCACCAGCTGGGAAACAGGGGGCGCCGCCTACGAGCAGTACTTC. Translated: CATSWETGGAAYEQYF.

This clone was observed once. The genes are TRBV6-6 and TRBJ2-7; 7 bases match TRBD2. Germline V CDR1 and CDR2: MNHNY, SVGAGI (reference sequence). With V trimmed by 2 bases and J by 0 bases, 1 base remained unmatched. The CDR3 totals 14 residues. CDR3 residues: CASSYGTNSYEQYF. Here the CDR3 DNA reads TGTGCCAGCAGTTACGGGACTAACTCCTACGAGCAGTACTTC.

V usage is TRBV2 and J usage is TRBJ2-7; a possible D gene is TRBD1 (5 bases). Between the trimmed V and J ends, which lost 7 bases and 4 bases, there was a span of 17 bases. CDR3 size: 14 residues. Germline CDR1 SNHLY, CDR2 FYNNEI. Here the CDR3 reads CASTRAQGLYEQYF. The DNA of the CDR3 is TGTGCCAGCACGAGAGCTCAGGGCCTATACGAGCAGTACTTC.

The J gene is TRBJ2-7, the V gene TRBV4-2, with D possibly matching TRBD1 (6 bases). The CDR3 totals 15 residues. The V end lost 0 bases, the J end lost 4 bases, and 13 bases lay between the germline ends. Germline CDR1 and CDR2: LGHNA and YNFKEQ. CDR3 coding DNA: TGTGCCAGCAGCCAAGATTACAGGGTGGGGTACGAGCAGTACTTC. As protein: CASSQDYRVGYEQYF.

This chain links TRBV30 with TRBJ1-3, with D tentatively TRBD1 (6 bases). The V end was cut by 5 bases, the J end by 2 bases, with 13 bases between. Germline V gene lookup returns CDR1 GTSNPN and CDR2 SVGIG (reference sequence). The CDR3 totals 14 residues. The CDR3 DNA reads TGTGCCTGGCTGAGACAGGCCCCTGGAAACACCATATATTTT. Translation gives CAWLRQAPGNTIYF.